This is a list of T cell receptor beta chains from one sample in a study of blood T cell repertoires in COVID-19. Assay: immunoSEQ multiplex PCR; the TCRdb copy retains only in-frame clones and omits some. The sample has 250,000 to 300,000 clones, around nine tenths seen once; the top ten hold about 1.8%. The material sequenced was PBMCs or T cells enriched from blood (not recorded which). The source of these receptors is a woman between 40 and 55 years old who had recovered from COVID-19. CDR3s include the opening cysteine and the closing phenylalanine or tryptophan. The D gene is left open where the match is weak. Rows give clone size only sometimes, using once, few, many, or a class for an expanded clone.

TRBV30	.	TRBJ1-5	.	TGTGCCTGGAGTTTCGCCGGGGGTCAGCCCCAGCATTTT	CAWSFAGGQPQHF
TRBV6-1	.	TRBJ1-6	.	TGTGCCAGCAGTGACGGGGGGCTTGGTAATTCACCCCTCCACTTT	CASSDGGLGNSPLHF
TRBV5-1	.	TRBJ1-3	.	TGCGCCAGCAGCTTGCGGTCGGCGGATGGAAACACCATATATTTT	CASSLRSADGNTIYF
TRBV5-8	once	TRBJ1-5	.	TGTGCCAGCAGGAAGGGGTTAGGGCAGCCCCAGCATTTT	CASRKGLGQPQHF
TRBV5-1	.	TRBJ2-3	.	TGCGCCAGCAGCTTGGATCTCCGGGCGGGGCCGAGCACAGATACGCAGTATTTT	CASSLDLRAGPSTDTQYF
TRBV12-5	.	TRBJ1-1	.	TGTGCTAGTGGTTTGGTGGGACTGCGGAACACTGAAGCTTTCTTT	CASGLVGLRNTEAFF
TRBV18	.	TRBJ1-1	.	TGTGCCAGCTCAACCGACCGGGGAAACACTGAAGCTTTCTTT	CASSTDRGNTEAFF
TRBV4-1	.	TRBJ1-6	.	TGCGCCAGCAGCCAAGGAGAACTTATACCCTCACCCCTCCACTTT	CASSQGELIPSPLHF
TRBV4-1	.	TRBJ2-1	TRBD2	TGCGCCAGCAGCCACACTAGCGGGGGACATGAGCAGTTCTTC	CASSHTSGGHEQFF
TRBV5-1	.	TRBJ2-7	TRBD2	TGCGCCAGCAGCCCCTGGTCTAGCGGGGGAGTATACGAGCAGTACTTC	CASSPWSSGGVYEQYF
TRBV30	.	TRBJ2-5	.	TGTGCCTGGAGTCCCCGGGAGAGCCAGGGGACCCAGTACTTC	CAWSPRESQGTQYF
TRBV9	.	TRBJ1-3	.	TGTGCCAGCAGCGTAGTTCCAGCGCCCAGCTCTGGAAACACCATATATTTT	CASSVVPAPSSGNTIYF
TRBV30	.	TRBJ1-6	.	TGTGCCTGGAGTCTTGGACGGGGGTCACCCCTCCACTTT	CAWSLGRGSPLHF
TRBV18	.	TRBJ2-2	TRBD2	TGTGCCAGCTCAAAGACTAGCGGGGCTCTGAACACCGGGGAGCTGTTTTTT	CASSKTSGALNTGELFF
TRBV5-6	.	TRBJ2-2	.	TGTGCCAGCAGCTTTCGGCGGGAAGCCGGGGAGCTGTTTTTT	CASSFRREAGELFF
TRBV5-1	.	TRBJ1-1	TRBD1	TGCGCCAGCAGCTCGACAGGGTTAGGCACTGAAGCTTTCTTT	CASSSTGLGTEAFF
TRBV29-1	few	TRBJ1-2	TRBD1	TGCAGCGTTGATCCGGGACAGGGCCTACCCCGAGACTCCTATGGCTACACCTTC	CSVDPGQGLPRDSYGYTF
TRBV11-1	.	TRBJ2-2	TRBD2	TGTGCCAGCAGCCCGGGACTAGCGAGCACCGGGGAGCTGTTTTTT	CASSPGLASTGELFF
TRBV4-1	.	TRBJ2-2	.	TGCGCCAGCAGCCTCGGGACAATCCCCCCCGGGGAGCTGTTTTTT	CASSLGTIPPGELFF
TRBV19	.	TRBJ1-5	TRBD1	TGTGCCAGTAGTACGACCCCAACAGGGGGCAGGGGCAATCAGCCCCAGCATTTT	CASSTTPTGGRGNQPQHF
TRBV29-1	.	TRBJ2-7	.	TGCAGCGTCGGACAGTCCTACGAGCAGTACTTC	CSVGQSYEQYF
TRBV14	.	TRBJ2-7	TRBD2	TGTGCCAGCAGCCATAGGGTAGCTAGCGGGAGATCAAGCGAGCAGTACTTC	CASSHRVASGRSSEQYF
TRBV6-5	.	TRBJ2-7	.	TGTGCCAGCAGGCCTCCGGACGGGGTGTACGAGCAGTACTTC	CASRPPDGVYEQYF
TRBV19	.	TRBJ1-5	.	TGTGCCAGTAGTACGGGGTGGAATGGTGGAAATCAGCCCCAGCATTTT	CASSTGWNGGNQPQHF
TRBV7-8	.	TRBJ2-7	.	TGTGCCAGCAGCTTACTCTACGAGCAGTACTTC	CASSLLYEQYF
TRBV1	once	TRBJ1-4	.	TGCACCAGCAGCCATCGAGCCACGGAGGGGTTTTTT	CTSSHRATEGFF
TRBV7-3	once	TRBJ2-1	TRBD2	TGTGCCAGCAGGCGGGGGGGCACTGAGCAGTTCTTC	CASRRGGTEQFF
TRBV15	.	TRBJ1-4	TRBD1	TGTGCCACCAGCACTCGGACAGGGCCGAACGAAAAACTGTTTTTT	CATSTRTGPNEKLFF
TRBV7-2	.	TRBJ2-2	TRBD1	TGTGCCAGCAACCCAACCGGGACAGGGAGGCGCGGGGAGCTGTTTTTT	CASNPTGTGRRGELFF
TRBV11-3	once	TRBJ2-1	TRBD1	TGTGCCAGCAGCTTAGTGACAGGGGCGAACTACAATGAGCAGTTCTTC	CASSLVTGANYNEQFF
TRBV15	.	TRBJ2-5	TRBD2	TGTGCCACCAGCAGAGAGGCTAGCGGGGGGCGAGGGGGGACCCAGTACTTC	CATSREASGGRGGTQYF
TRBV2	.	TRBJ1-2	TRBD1	TGTGCCAGCAAAGCGGGGACAGGGATCGAGGAGGGGGGGTCCTATGGCTACACCTTC	CASKAGTGIEEGGSYGYTF